Presented here are 20 T cell receptor beta chains from one specimen sequenced in a study of blood T cell repertoires in COVID-19. Profiling relied on immunoSEQ multiplex PCR, and the TCRdb table lists in-frame clones only, not all of them. The sample carries tens of thousands of clones, approximately 92% recorded once. The sequenced sample consisted of peripheral blood. The receptors derive from a man aged 50 to 60 with COVID-19, enrolled during active disease.

This clone has a handful of counts. The rearrangement uses TRBV28 and TRBJ2-7; 14 nucleotides line up with TRBD2. The CDR3 loop spans 17 amino acids. V shed 3 bases and J 1 base; nucleotides not matched to a gene: 5. The germline gives CDR1 MDHEN, CDR2 SYDVKM. CDR3 amino acids: CASSFLGLAGGSYEQYF. CDR3 coding DNA: TGTGCCAGCAGTTTCCTAGGACTAGCGGGAGGTTCCTACGAGCAGTACTTC.

V and J are TRBV7-9 and TRBJ2-5, with a weak D call TRBD1 (7 bases). The CDR3 loop spans 17 amino acids. Germline V gene data show CDR1 as SEHNR and CDR2 as FQNEAQ (reference sequence). V was clipped by 1 base and J by 0 bases, with 15 bases between them. Here the CDR3 DNA reads TGTGCCAGCAGCTTAGGGATCGGGGGACAGCACCAAGAGACCCAGTACTTC. It specifies CASSLGIGGQHQETQYF.

The chain is built from TRBV11-2 and TRBJ2-3, with unresolved D. Trimming left V 1 base short and J 1 base short, with 12 bases between. This CDR3 has 16 amino acids. Germline V gives CDR1 SGHAT, CDR2 FQNNGV. The CDR3 spells CASSLAVVLRTDTQYF. For the CDR3, the DNA is TGTGCCAGCAGCTTAGCTGTAGTATTGCGCACAGATACGCAGTATTTT.

Only one count was recorded for this clone. The gene calls are TRBV28 and TRBJ2-3, with 9 bases aligning to TRBD2. The CDR3 has 18 residues. CDR1 and CDR2 (germline): MDHEN, SYDVKM. Germline trimming cut 5 bases from V and 0 bases from J; bases unmatched to any gene: 12. The CDR3 DNA reads as TGTGCCAGCAGTATATATGGGGGTAGCGGGAGCAGCACAGATACGCAGTATTTT. This codes for CASSIYGGSGSSTDTQYF.

This clone was recorded once. J is TRBJ2-7 and V is TRBV20-1, with D perhaps matching TRBD2 (5 bases). The CDR3 is made up of 14 amino acids. The germline V and J ends were trimmed by 3 bases and 3 bases, with 15 bases remaining between them. CDR1 DFQATT and CDR2 SNEGSKA come from the germline V gene (reference sequence). CDR3 nucleotide sequence: TGCAGTGCTAGTTATTTCGGACGGGACTACGAGCAGTACTTC. Amino acid sequence: CSASYFGRDYEQYF.

The chain is built from TRBV25-1 and TRBJ2-5; D might be TRBD2 (5 bases). The V end lost 5 bases, the J end lost 1 base, and 8 bases lay between the germline ends. CDR3 length: 13 amino acids. The germline V gene encodes CDR1 MGHDK and CDR2 SYGVNS. The CDR3 protein is CASSMAGQETQYF. CDR3 sequence (DNA): TGTGCCAGCAGTATGGCGGGCCAAGAGACCCAGTACTTC.

The rearrangement links TRBV5-1 to TRBJ2-7; 8 bases are shared with TRBD2. CDR1 and CDR2 from the germline V gene are SGHRS and YFSETQ. J gave up 6 bases and V 0 bases, and 8 bases lay outside the gene matches. The length of the CDR3 is 15 residues. The CDR3, as DNA: TGCGCCAGCAGCTTGGTAGGCGGACTAGCAGGCGAGCAGTACTTC. Translating gives CASSLVGGLAGEQYF.

This chain uses TRBV2 with TRBJ1-1; 9 bases map to TRBD1. V was clipped by 5 bases and J by 2 bases; unmatched bases: 6. CDR1 and CDR2 (germline): SNHLY, FYNNEI. This CDR3 comprises 15 residues. The CDR3 reads CASSLRGQGNTEAFF. For the CDR3, the DNA is TGTGCCAGCAGTCTGCGGGGACAGGGAAACACTGAAGCTTTCTTT.

The chain is built from TRBV18 and TRBJ1-4; 7 bases map to TRBD1. The CDR3 has 16 amino acids. The J segment lost 0 bases and the V segment lost 3 bases, leaving 4 bases of the junction unmatched. The germline CDR1 and CDR2 sequences are KGHSH and LQKENI. The CDR3 region has the DNA TGTGCCAGCTCACCGATCGGGACAGCAACTAATGAAAAACTGTTTTTT. Translation gives CASSPIGTATNEKLFF.

The chain carries TRBV5-4 and TRBJ1-2, with 11 bases that match TRBD1. J gave up 3 bases and V 1 base, and 2 bases lay outside the gene matches. CDR1 SGHNT and CDR2 YYREEE come from the germline V gene (reference sequence). This CDR3 region has 15 residues. The CDR3 coding sequence is TGTGCCAGCAGCTTGCGGACAGGGGGCGACTATGGCTACACCTTC. The encoded protein is CASSLRTGGDYGYTF. Supplemented by reference TRBV5-4 and TRBJ1-2, the full variable domain reads ETGVTQSPTHLIKTRGQQVTLRCSSQSGHNTVSWYQQALGQGPQFIFQYYREEENGRGNFPPRFSGLQFPNYSSELNVNALELDDSALYLCASSLRTGGDYGYTFGSGTRLTVV.

The CDR3 loop is CASSPLTSGKETQYF. Written as DNA, the CDR3 is TGTGCCAGCAGTCCCCTGACTAGCGGGAAAGAGACCCAGTACTTC. The V and J genes are TRBV6-5 and TRBJ2-5, with 11 bases aligning to TRBD2. CDR1 MNHEY and CDR2 SVGAGI come from the germline V gene. The CDR3 has 15 amino acids. V lost 5 bases to trimming and J lost 3 bases; unmatched junction nucleotides: 5.

The gene calls are TRBV19 and TRBJ1-1, with D possibly being TRBD1 (6 bases). This CDR3 region has 11 residues. V was trimmed by 3 bases and J by 10 bases, leaving 9 bases between them. Germline lookup yields CDR1 LNHDA and CDR2 SQIVND (reference sequence). Here the CDR3 DNA reads TGTGCCAGTAGTATTGTAGGGGGAGCTTTCTTT. Its protein product is CASSIVGGAFF.

As regards this clone: Relative to the germline gene, one junction end is altered; a read error may explain this. The CDR3 here is CASSDSTVYEQYF. CDR3 in DNA: TGTGCCAGCAGTGACTCTACAGTATACGAGCAGTACTTC. This sequence joins TRBV6-5 and TRBJ2-7; no clear D gene. The CDR3 totals 13 residues. Per germline, CDR1 MNHEY and CDR2 SVGAGI.

The V and J genes are TRBV5-1 and TRBJ1-1; TRBD1 is a possible D gene (5 bases). V shed 4 bases and J shed 0 bases, with 13 bases lying between them. Germline loops: CDR1 SGHRS, CDR2 YFSETQ. The CDR3 is 15 residues long. CDR3 in amino acids: CASSPAWTLNTEAFF. The CDR3 bases are TGCGCCAGCAGCCCCGCTTGGACACTGAACACTGAAGCTTTCTTT.

The gene calls are TRBV5-4 and TRBJ2-4, with D perhaps TRBD1 (5 bases). Between the trimmed V and J ends, which lost 4 bases and 5 bases, there was a span of 19 bases. The CDR3 is made up of 16 amino acids. Germline assignment: CDR1 SGHNT and CDR2 YYREEE (reference sequence). The CDR3 DNA reads TGTGCCAGCAGCCTTGATGCAGTTGGGGCGCAAAACATTCAGTACTTC. Protein: CASSLDAVGAQNIQYF.

The J gene is TRBJ2-4, the V gene TRBV9; TRBD1 is a possible D gene (6 bases). The CDR3 loop spans 14 amino acids. Trimming removed 0 bases at V and 7 bases at J, with 11 bases between. Germline assignment: CDR1 SGDLS and CDR2 YYNGEE. The CDR3 DNA is TGTGCCAGCAGCGTAGCTTCTGACAGGAACATTCAGTACTTC. This codes for CASSVASDRNIQYF.

A single count supports this clone. This chain joins TRBV2 and TRBJ2-3; TRBD1 agrees at 9 bases. Trimming removed 8 bases from V and 1 base from J; junction bases left unmatched: 4. Per the germline V gene, CDR1 is SNHLY and CDR2 is FYNNEI. This CDR3 has 14 residues. CDR3 protein: CASGQGPGTDTQYF. For the CDR3, the DNA is TGTGCCAGCGGACAGGGGCCTGGCACAGATACGCAGTATTTT.

The V call is TRBV7-9, the J call TRBJ1-1; 7 nucleotides match TRBD1. This CDR3 contains 15 residues. V lost 5 bases, J lost 4 bases, and 10 bases stayed unmatched. The V gene's germline CDR1 is SEHNR and CDR2 FQNEAQ (reference sequence). CDR3 DNA: TGTGCCAGCAGCCTCCCCAGGGGGGTTTTCACTGAAGCTTTCTTT. Translating gives CASSLPRGVFTEAFF.

The chain joins TRBV25-1 to TRBJ1-6, with TRBD1 identical over 9 bases. This CDR3 spans 16 amino acids. J was trimmed by 10 bases and V by 1 base; bases with no gene match: 8. The germline V gene has CDR1 MGHDK and CDR2 SYGVNS. DNA for the CDR3: TGTGCCAGCAGTGAATTTAACAGGGGGCTCGGGTCACCCCTCCACTTT. Its protein is CASSEFNRGLGSPLHF.

The chain carries TRBV5-8 and TRBJ2-1; 7 bases fit TRBD2. V was clipped by 4 bases and J by 7 bases; unmatched bases: 20. Germline CDR1 reads SGHTS; CDR2 reads YDEGEE. This CDR3 spans 18 amino acids. This CDR3 reads CASSHLAPLADFANEQFF. The CDR3, as DNA: TGTGCCAGCAGCCATTTGGCCCCCCTAGCGGACTTTGCTAATGAGCAGTTCTTC.